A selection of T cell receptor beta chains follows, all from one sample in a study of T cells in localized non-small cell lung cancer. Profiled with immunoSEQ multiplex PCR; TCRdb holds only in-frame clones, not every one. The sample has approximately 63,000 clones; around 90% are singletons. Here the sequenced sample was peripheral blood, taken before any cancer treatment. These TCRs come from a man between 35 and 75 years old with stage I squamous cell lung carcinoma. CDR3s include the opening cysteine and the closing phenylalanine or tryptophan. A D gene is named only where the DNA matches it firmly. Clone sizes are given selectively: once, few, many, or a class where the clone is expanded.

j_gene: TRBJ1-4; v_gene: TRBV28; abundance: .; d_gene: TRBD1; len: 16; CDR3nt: TGTGCCAGCAGTCTGCGACAGGGCCAATATAATGAAAAACTGTTTTTT; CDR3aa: CASSLRQGQYNEKLFF
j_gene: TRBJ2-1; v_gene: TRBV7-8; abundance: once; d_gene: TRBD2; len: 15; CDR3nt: TGTGCCAGCAGCCGTCCTAGCGGGAAGGGGAATGAGCAGTTCTTC; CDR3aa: CASSRPSGKGNEQFF
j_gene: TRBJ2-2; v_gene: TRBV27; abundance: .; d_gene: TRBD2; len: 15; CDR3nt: TGTGCCAGCTCCATAGCGGGAGTACTCACCGGGGAGCTGTTTTTT; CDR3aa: CASSIAGVLTGELFF
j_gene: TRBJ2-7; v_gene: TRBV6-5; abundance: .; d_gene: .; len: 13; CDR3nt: TGTGCCAGCAGTTACACGGAGTCCTACGAGCAGTACTTC; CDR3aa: CASSYTESYEQYF
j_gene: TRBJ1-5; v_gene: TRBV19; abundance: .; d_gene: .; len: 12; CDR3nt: TGTGCCAGTAGTATAGGTAGTCAGCCCCAGCATTTT; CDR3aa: CASSIGSQPQHF
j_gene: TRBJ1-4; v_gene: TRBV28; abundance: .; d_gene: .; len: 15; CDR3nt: TGTGCCAGCAAAATAACAGGTTCCCCAGGTGAAAAACTGTTTTTT; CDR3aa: CASKITGSPGEKLFF
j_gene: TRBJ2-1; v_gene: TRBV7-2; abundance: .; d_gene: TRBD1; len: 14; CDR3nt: TGTGCCAGCAGCCCCGGACAGGGAAGAAATGAGCAGTTCTTC; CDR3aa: CASSPGQGRNEQFF
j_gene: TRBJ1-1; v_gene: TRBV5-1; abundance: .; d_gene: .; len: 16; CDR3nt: TGCGCCAGCAGCTTGCGAGGAACCGGGGCAAACACTGAAGCTTTCTTT; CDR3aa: CASSLRGTGANTEAFF
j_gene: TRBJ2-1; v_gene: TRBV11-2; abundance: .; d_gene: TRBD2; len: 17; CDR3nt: TGTGCCAGCAGCCCCTCTAGCGGGGAGGGAAACTACAATGAGCAGTTCTTC; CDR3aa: CASSPSSGEGNYNEQFF
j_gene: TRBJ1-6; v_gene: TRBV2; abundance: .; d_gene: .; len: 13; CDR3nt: TGTGCCAGCACGGGGGGGGATAGTTCACCCCTCCACTTT; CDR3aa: CASTGGDSSPLHF
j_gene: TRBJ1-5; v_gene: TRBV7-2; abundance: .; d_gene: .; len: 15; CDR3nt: TGTGCCAGCAGCTTACTCCCAGGCTTCGGACAGCCCCAGCATTTT; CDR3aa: CASSLLPGFGQPQHF
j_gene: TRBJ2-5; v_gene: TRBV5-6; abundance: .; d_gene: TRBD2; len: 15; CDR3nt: TGTGCCAGCAGTCGTACTAGCGGCTACCAAGAGACCCAGTACTTC; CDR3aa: CASSRTSGYQETQYF
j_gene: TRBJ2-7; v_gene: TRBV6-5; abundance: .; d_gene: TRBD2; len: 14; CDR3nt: TGTGCCAGCAAGAGGACTAGCGGATCATACGAGCAGTACTTC; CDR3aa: CASKRTSGSYEQYF
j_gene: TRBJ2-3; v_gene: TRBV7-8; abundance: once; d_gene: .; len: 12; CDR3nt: TGTGCCAGCAGCCCCCTCCAGGATACGCAGTATTTT; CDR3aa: CASSPLQDTQYF
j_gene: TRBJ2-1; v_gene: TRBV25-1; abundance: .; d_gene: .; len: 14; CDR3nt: TGTGCCAGCAGTGTCCCGGAGAAGTACAATGAGCAGTTCTTC; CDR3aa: CASSVPEKYNEQFF
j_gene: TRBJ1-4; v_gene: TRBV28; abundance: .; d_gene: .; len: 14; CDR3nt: TGTGCCAGCAGTTTAGACAAGACTAATGAAAAACTGTTTTTT; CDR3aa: CASSLDKTNEKLFF
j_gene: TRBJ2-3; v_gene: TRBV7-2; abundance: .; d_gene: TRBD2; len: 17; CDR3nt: TGTGCCAGCAGCCCCGCGGCTAGCGGGGGGGGGCCAGATACGCAGTATTTT; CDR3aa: CASSPAASGGGPDTQYF
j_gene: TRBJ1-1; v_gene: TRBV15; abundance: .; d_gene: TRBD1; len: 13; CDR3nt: TGTGCCACCAGCACCAACAGGGGGCCGGAAGCTTTCTTT; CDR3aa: CATSTNRGPEAFF
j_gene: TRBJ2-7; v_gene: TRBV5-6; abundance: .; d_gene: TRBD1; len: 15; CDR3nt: TGTGCCAGCAGCTTCCGGGGACAGGGAGATTACGAGCAGTACTTC; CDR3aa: CASSFRGQGDYEQYF
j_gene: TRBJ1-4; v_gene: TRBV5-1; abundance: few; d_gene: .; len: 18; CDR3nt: TGCGCCAGCAGCTTGGGGGTCTCGGGGAGGGCAACTAATGAAAAACTGTTTTTT; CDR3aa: CASSLGVSGRATNEKLFF